This note documents a single T cell receptor beta chain sequence. Assay used: immunoSEQ multiplex PCR; TCRdb lists only in-frame clones, some missing. The sample has about 92,000 clones; more than 75% are singletons. The entry originates in a study of control samples from healthy donors and cancer patients. This TCR came from a woman aged 60-70 years in good health. Sequencing used blood.

The CDR3 region is CASSFWTGGFSYNEQFF. The CDR3 bases are TGTGCCAGCAGTTTCTGGACAGGGGGTTTCTCCTACAATGAGCAGTTCTTC. The genes are TRBV3-1 (or the pseudogene TRBV3-2) and TRBJ2-1, with TRBD1 matching over 10 bases. CDR3 length: 17 residues. V lost 6 bases and J lost 0; bases outside the gene matches: 8. Per the germline V gene, CDR1 is LGHDT and CDR2 is YNNKEL (reference sequence).